This T cell receptor (beta chain) comes out of a study of OX40 agonist ivuxolimab in advanced cancers. Produced via immunoSEQ multiplex PCR; TCRdb's table is partial and in-frame only. This table has 15,000 to 25,000 clones, about 83% appearing once. The CDR3 extends over 11 amino acids. CDR1 SEHNR and CDR2 FQNEAQ come from the germline V gene (reference sequence). Between the trimmed V and J ends, which lost 2 bases and 3 bases, there was a span of 2 bases. The input for sequencing was CD4+ or CD8+ T cells sorted from blood, taken in a trial of the OX40 agonist ivuxolimab. The rearrangement links TRBV7-9 to TRBJ2-7; D is ambiguous. The receptor comes from an adult with an advanced solid tumor such as melanoma, head and neck, liver or kidney cancer. CDR3 in amino acids: CASSLYYEQYF. The DNA for the CDR3 is TGTGCCAGCAGCTTATACTACGAGCAGTACTTC.